This paragraph covers one T cell receptor (beta chain) sequence. This clone was seen once. Its binding antigen is unknown. The sample holds no much larger clone one base away, and base qualities are not on file. Sequences ENHRY (CDR1) and SYGVKD (CDR2) are obtained from the germline V gene. The junction shows trimming of 6 bases on V and 2 bases on J, plus 12 bases between the germline ends. The cysteine opens and the phenylalanine closes a CDR3 of 14 amino acids. CDR3 DNA only is kept here, 42 bases in frame from base 1. The sample is drawn from a study of shared clonotypes between healthy human individuals (TCRdb year 2020). Regarding the complete study: The cohort comprised two women and a few men aged 18 to 49 years. To increase sequencing depth and limit assay-specific biases, different laboratories used diverse techniques to prepare libraries and sequence TCR repertoires. Each donor's leukapheresis produced roughly between roughly 0.85 and 10 billion PBMCs. The study deeply sequenced blood TCR repertoires of about five healthy adults to estimate repertoire size and the extent of clonotype sharing between individuals. Per donor, three plates each were used for CD4 naive and CD4 memory, two for CD8 naive, and one for CD8 memory. The research as a whole found: When several donors were compared, the shared fraction of clonotypes was about 5% for naive CD4, about 4% for naive CD8, 2.3% for memory CD4, and under 0.5% for memory CD8. Compared with non-shared clonotypes, clonotypes shared by all four sorted-subset donors had higher generation probabilities. Pairwise subsampling led to the expectation that sequencing depth would affect the degree of clonotype sharing among donors. Because the study included only a small number of donors, the genetic and exposure-history diversity represented was limited. Rarefaction of sorted-subset datasets indicated incomplete sequencing despite the large sequencing depth. Estimated clonotype richness was generally larger for naive than for memory subsets. Sampling was restricted to blood, and TCR repertoires in tissues likely differ from the TCR repertoires found in blood.

CD8 naive samples consisted of CD45RO-negative cells that were positively selected for CCR7, yielding a CD45RA+CCR7+ population without TemRA cells. Healthy HIV-negative adults with no recently reported acute infections or vaccinations were included as donors. Every donor was a Caucasian adult residing in Nashville, Tennessee, USA. Blood was collected by leukapheresis, and PBMCs were isolated by Ficoll-Histopaque density gradient centrifugation and then cryopreserved in liquid nitrogen vapor phase. Purity and quantity of every magnetically sorted T cell population were checked by analytical flow cytometry. From each sorted fraction, genomic DNA was isolated and quantified by UV absorbance on a Nanodrop 2000c. Using the deep immunoSEQ assay, TCR CDR3 regions were amplified from genomic DNA by multiplex PCR. Genomic DNA extracted from each cell subset was distributed evenly over all wells of several immunoSEQ 96-well plates, and each plate served as one replicate. For sorted subsets, each replicate PCR was loaded with approximately 190 ng genomic DNA, equivalent to 30,000 to 35,000 T cell genomes. Purified libraries were measured with a Qubit 3.0 fluorometer, size-checked on a Bioanalyzer 2100, and measured again with the KAPA Library Quantification kit. Every immunoSEQ 96-well plate was sequenced on a separate single-read 150-cycle Illumina NextSeq 550 flow cell. Processing in the source paper ran as follows. The immunoSEQ output contained only junctional sequences without quality scores, so filtering could not match that applied to full-length reads. Sequences were annotated with PyIR, a Python wrapper for IgBLAST v1.9, and V/J genes and CDR3 were assigned using IMGT germline references. Reads with weak V/J assignments (E-value above 1e-6), missing CDR3, stop codons, out-of-frame junctions, or ambiguous translated residues were removed. V3J clonotypes were defined as sequences sharing an identical inferred V gene, J gene, and CDR3 amino acid sequence. To compute the percentage overlap between repertoires, the number of shared unique clonotypes was divided by the size of the smaller repertoire. Richness of each repertoire was evaluated using RTK rarefaction, the Chao1 estimator, and Recon v2.1 estimates of unobserved clonotypes. Generation probabilities were computed with OLGA for all TCRbeta clonotypes obtained by the gDNA method from a few donors. Held by TCRdb, this immuneACCESS table contains in-frame sequences only and omits some clones. Under half of the omission traces to an unresolved V gene where checked; the cause of the rest is unknown. The V and J calls and clone size are taken from that table; D and trimming were inferred from the DNA. The sample includes over 2 million clones, with about 95% observed a single time. The ten most abundant clones make up 0.85% to 1.2% of the sample.

Input material: naive CD8+ T cells sorted from blood. The sample's cell subset or site label, decoded: CD45RA+CCR7+. The TCR originated in a man between 18 and 35 years old in good health. Rearrangement joined TRBV10-3 to TRBJ2-3, with the D gene too uncertain to name. The CDR3 reads as follows: CAIRSDHYTDTQYF. The nucleotide sequence is TGTGCCATCAGGTCTGACCACTACACAGATACGCAGTATTTT.